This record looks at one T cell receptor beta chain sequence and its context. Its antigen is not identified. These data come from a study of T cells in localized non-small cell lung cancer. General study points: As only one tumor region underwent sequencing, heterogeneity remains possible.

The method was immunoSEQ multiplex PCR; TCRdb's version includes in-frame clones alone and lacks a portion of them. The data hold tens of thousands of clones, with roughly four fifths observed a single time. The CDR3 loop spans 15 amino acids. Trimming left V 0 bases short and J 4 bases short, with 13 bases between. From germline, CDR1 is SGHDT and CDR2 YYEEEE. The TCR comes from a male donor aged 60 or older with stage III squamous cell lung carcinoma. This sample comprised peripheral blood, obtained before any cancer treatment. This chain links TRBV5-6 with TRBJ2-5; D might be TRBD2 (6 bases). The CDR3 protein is CASSLVRGGGETQYF. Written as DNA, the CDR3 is TGTGCCAGCAGCTTGGTTAGGGGAGGTGGAGAGACCCAGTACTTC.